This T cell receptor beta chain appears in the sequencing data of a study of blood T cell repertoires in COVID-19. Study-level background: Nucleic acid was either cDNA or gDNA, and it came from T cells, B-cell-depleted T cells, or PBMCs.

Individuals drawn from 24 US areas were about 18 to 95 years old. Participants' own reports of clinical history determined their cohort assignment. The J segment lost 5 bases and the V segment lost 1 base, leaving 10 bases of the junction unmatched. CDR1 and CDR2 from the germline V gene are KGHSH and LQKENI. This CDR3 is 17 amino acids long. TCRdb's table, derived via immunoSEQ multiplex PCR, lists solely in-frame clones and lacks some. Altogether some 180,000 clones are present, 70% to 85% being singletons, with the ten largest covering under 6.5%. The specimen was PBMCs or T cells enriched from blood (not recorded which). The chain links TRBV18 to TRBJ1-4, with 7 nucleotides matching TRBD1. The sequence came from a woman aged 55-75 years with acute COVID-19. For the CDR3, the DNA is TGTGCCAGCTCACCACGGACCTACAGGGGATGGAATGAAAAACTGTTTTTT. Translating gives CASSPRTYRGWNEKLFF.